One sample yielded the 28 T cell receptor beta chains listed below, sequenced in a study of CD8 T cells in ankylosing spondylitis. MiXCR, applied by TCRdb to the 5' RACE reads, yields one record per CDR3 protein. The sample consists of about 360,000 distinct CDR3 sequences, 20% of them appearing once. Sequencing was carried out using blood, either unsorted or a sorted T cell fraction (not recorded which). These TCRs come from a male donor with ankylosing spondylitis or in good health (not recorded which).

This chain links TRBV10-3 with TRBJ2-2; D call uncertain. Trimming shortened V by 6 bases and J by 5 bases, and 10 bases separated the two germline ends. The CDR3 length is 13 residues. Germline CDR1 and CDR2: ENHRY and SYGVKD. In DNA, the CDR3 is TGTGCCATCAGCATTCTTCTTACCGGGGAGCTGTTTTTT. Protein sequence: CAISILLTGELFF.

The rearrangement links TRBV20-1 to TRBJ2-5; the match to TRBD2 covers 8 bases. The CDR3 length is 14 residues. The germline V gene encodes CDR1 DFQATT and CDR2 SNEGSKA (reference sequence). The V gene end was trimmed by 7 bases and the J gene end by 4 bases; junction bases not matched to a gene: 11. Here the CDR3 reads CSVTGGWVGETQYF. The CDR3 nucleotides read TGCAGTGTGACGGGGGGGTGGGTTGGAGAGACCCAGTACTTC.

In its sample, this clonotype was seen a few times. J is TRBJ2-3 and V is TRBV6-4; 8 nucleotides align to TRBD2. Trimming at V came to 5 bases and at J to 2 bases, leaving 6 bases not matched to a gene. This CDR3 region has 15 residues. Germline V lookup: CDR1 MRHNA, CDR2 SNTAGT. The CDR3, as DNA: TGTGCCAGCAGTTCGCGGGGGGCCCCCACAGATACGCAGTATTTT. Its translation: CASSSRGAPTDTQYF.

DNA of the CDR3: TGTGCCTGGAGCTTGGGTTTCGATGAGCAGTTCTTC. Protein product: CAWSLGFDEQFF. The chain couples TRBV30 to TRBJ2-1; no clear D. In germline, CDR1 is GTSNPN, CDR2 SVGIG (reference sequence). This CDR3 spans 12 amino acids. Trimming stripped 3 bases from V and 8 bases from J, with 11 bases between.

This CDR3 reads CASSRERGGFYEQYF. The CDR3 region has the DNA TGTGCCAGCAGCAGAGAGCGGGGGGGGTTCTACGAGCAGTACTTC. The chain is built from TRBV13 and TRBJ2-7; 10 nucleotides agree with TRBD2. The germline gives CDR1 PRHDT, CDR2 FYEKMQ (reference sequence). V was pared by 5 bases and J by 3 bases, with 7 bases of the junction left unmatched. The CDR3 spans 15 residues.

This clonotype was detected many times. The chain employs TRBV29-1 and TRBJ2-1; D might be TRBD2 (5 bases). Germline V gene sequence: CDR1 SQVTM, CDR2 ANQGSEA. Trimming removed 8 bases from V and 4 bases from J, with 15 bases in between. The CDR3 length is 13 residues. CDR3 nucleotides: TGCAGCTTTTGTCGCACGGGGTACAATGAGCAGTTCTTC. Translating gives CSFCRTGYNEQFF.

The chain has TRBV3-1 and TRBJ2-7, with 7 bases fitting TRBD2. The CDR3 contains 14 residues. The junction had 7 bases not matched to a gene; V was cut back by 1 base and J by 7 bases. CDR1 LGHDT and CDR2 YNNKEL come from the germline V gene (reference sequence). The CDR3 is CASSQGRPGREQYF. CDR3 nucleotides: TGTGCCAGCAGCCAAGGGCGCCCCGGGAGGGAGCAGTACTTC.

This rearrangement joins TRBV29-1 to TRBJ2-7; TRBD1 might be the D (5 bases). Trimming shortened V by 3 bases and J by 1 base, and 10 bases separated the two germline ends. In germline, CDR1 is SQVTM, CDR2 ANQGSEA. This CDR3 has 13 amino acids. The CDR3 is CSVDRQGSYEQYF. The CDR3 nucleotides read TGCAGCGTTGATCGGCAGGGTTCCTACGAGCAGTACTTC.

The V gene is TRBV29-1, the J gene TRBJ2-3; 7 bases map to TRBD2. The CDR3 contains 14 residues. From germline, CDR1 is SQVTM and CDR2 ANQGSEA. V was pared by 6 bases and J by 2 bases, with 8 bases of the junction left unmatched. The CDR3 bases are TGCAGCGTAATAAGCCTAGCGGACACAGATACGCAGTATTTT. It codes for CSVISLADTDTQYF.

The gene calls are TRBV29-1 and TRBJ2-7; D possibly corresponds to TRBD2 (5 bases). The CDR3 runs to 13 residues. Trimming shortened V by 5 bases and J by 0 bases, and 11 bases separated the two germline ends. Germline CDR1 SQVTM, CDR2 ANQGSEA. In nucleotides, the CDR3 is TGCAGCGTTCGCCCGGGGTCCTCCTACGAGCAGTACTTC. This codes for CSVRPGSSYEQYF.

V usage is TRBV21-1 and J usage is TRBJ2-5; TRBD1 is taken as the D call from the table, unchecked against the DNA. TRBV21-1 is reported as a pseudogene. CDR3 length: 13 amino acids. The CDR3 sequence: CASTLQGGETQYF. CDR3 DNA sequence: TGTGCCAGCACCCTACAGGGTGGCGAGACCCAGTACTTC.

The CDR3 nucleotides read TGTGCCAGCAGCCCCCCCCTGAAAGGGGAAGAGACCCAGTACTTC. This gives the protein CASSPPLKGEETQYF. The chain links TRBV11-2 to TRBJ2-5, with a weak D call TRBD1 (5 bases). The CDR3 runs 15 residues. The germline V gene encodes CDR1 SGHAT and CDR2 FQNNGV. The V and J ends lost 5 bases and 3 bases respectively, with 16 bases between them.

This clonotype was observed a handful of times. V gene TRBV7-9 combines with J gene TRBJ2-1, with TRBD1 matching over 9 bases. V lost 5 bases to trimming and J lost 6 bases; unmatched junction nucleotides: 8. There are 15 residues in the CDR3. From germline, CDR1 is SEHNR and CDR2 FQNEAQ (reference sequence). CDR3 sequence: CASSRGQGAGNEQFF. DNA for the CDR3: TGTGCCAGCAGCCGGGGACAGGGTGCGGGCAATGAGCAGTTCTTC. Full variable domain (remainder filled in from reference TRBV7-9 and TRBJ2-1): DTGVSQNPRHKITKRGQNVTFRCDPISEHNRLYWYRQTLGQGPEFLTYFQNEAQLEKSRLLSDRFSAERPKGSFSTLEIQRTEQGDSAMYLCASSRGQGAGNEQFFGPGTRLTVL.

This clonotype came up a few times. The gene calls are TRBV20-1 and TRBJ2-4; no reliable D call. V lost 4 bases and J lost 0, with 10 bases in between. The CDR3 is 14 amino acids. Looked up from germline, CDR1 is DFQATT and CDR2 is SNEGSKA (reference sequence). The CDR3 DNA reads as TGCAGTGCTAAGGTTTCGGGAGCCAAAAACATTCAGTACTTC. Translating gives CSAKVSGAKNIQYF.

This clonotype has more than one count but fewer than ten. V gene TRBV7-2 combines with J gene TRBJ2-7; the D gene could be TRBD1 or TRBD2 (6 bases each). CDR3 length equals 15 residues. Germline-derived CDR1 and CDR2 are SGHTA and FQGNSA. V lost 4 bases, J lost 6 bases, and 19 bases lay in between. The CDR3 DNA reads TGTGCCAGCAGCTCCGGCCGGGGGCCCCTTCTCGAGCAGTACTTC. Amino acids: CASSSGRGPLLEQYF.

This clonotype was counted a few times. The rearrangement uses TRBV6-1 and TRBJ2-5, with D perhaps TRBD1 (6 bases). This CDR3 is 12 amino acids long. CDR1 MNHNS and CDR2 SASEGT come from the germline V gene. Trimming pared 5 bases from V and 5 bases from J, leaving 9 bases between. The CDR3 here is CASSSGDETQYF. CDR3 sequence (DNA): TGTGCCAGCAGTTCAGGGGACGAGACCCAGTACTTC.

This chain joins TRBV19 and TRBJ2-5, with D tentatively TRBD1 (5 bases). V was pared by 10 bases and J by 5 bases, with 20 bases between. This CDR3 contains 14 residues. Germline CDR1 LNHDA, CDR2 SQIVND (reference sequence). CDR3 sequence: CATGQGTGWETQYF. CDR3 DNA: TGTGCCACCGGTCAGGGCACGGGCTGGGAGACCCAGTACTTC. The entire variable domain, with the rest obtained from reference TRBV19 and TRBJ2-5, is as follows: DGGITQSPKYLFRKEGQNVTLSCEQNLNHDAMYWYRQDPGQGLRLIYYSQIVNDFQKGDIAEGYSVSREKKESFPLTVTSAQKNPTAFYLCATGQGTGWETQYFGPGTRLLVL.

This clonotype was picked up a small number of times. CDR3 amino acids: CSARDFTQDTGELFF. In DNA form, the CDR3 reads TGCAGTGCTAGAGATTTTACTCAAGACACCGGGGAGCTGTTTTTT. The V gene is TRBV20-1, the J gene TRBJ2-2; D is unresolved. Germline V gene sequence: CDR1 DFQATT, CDR2 SNEGSKA (reference sequence). Trimming took off 0 bases at V and 3 bases at J, with 11 bases between the two ends. The CDR3 covers 15 residues.

CDR3 in DNA: TGTGCCAGCAGACTACAGGGGGGGAACACTGAAGCTTTCTTT. This sequence encodes CASRLQGGNTEAFF. V gene TRBV27 combines with J gene TRBJ1-1; 8 nucleotides match TRBD1. V gave up 6 bases and J gave up 1 base; unmatched junction bases: 4. The CDR3 totals 14 residues. CDR1 and CDR2 from the germline V gene are MNHEY and SMNVEV (reference sequence).

This clonotype was found a few times. V and J are TRBV12-3 or TRBV12-4 and TRBJ2-3, with D possibly matching TRBD2 (6 bases). The CDR3 loop spans 14 amino acids. The ends were cut back, 7 bases at V and 4 bases at J, with 15 bases in the middle. CDR3: CASTPGTPADTQYF. The DNA of the CDR3 is TGTGCCAGCACCCCCGGGACTCCGGCAGATACGCAGTATTTT.

The V call is TRBV7-2, the J call TRBJ2-1, with a tentative D call TRBD2 (7 bases). There are 15 residues in the CDR3. Trimming pared 7 bases from V and 5 bases from J, leaving 18 bases between. Germline lookup yields CDR1 SGHTA and CDR2 FQGNSA. CDR3 coding DNA: TGTGCCAGCACCTCGAGGGGGGGGTACAACAATGAGCAGTTCTTC. Amino acids: CASTSRGGYNNEQFF.

The sample holds a few counts of this clonotype. The chain recombines TRBV12-3 or TRBV12-4 with TRBJ2-2, with D perhaps being TRBD1 or TRBD2 (5 bases each). The CDR3 totals 16 residues. Trimming left V 6 bases short and J 7 bases short, with 21 bases between. CDR3: CASSPSGPGPVGELFF. The CDR3 bases are TGTGCCAGCAGCCCATCGGGACCCGGTCCCGTCGGGGAGCTGTTTTTT.

V gene TRBV6-1 combines with J gene TRBJ2-3, with 9 bases aligning to TRBD2. The CDR3 runs 15 residues. Trimming took 8 bases from V and 2 from J; bases not matched to a gene: 8. Germline CDR1 and CDR2: MNHNS and SASEGT. Written as DNA, the CDR3 is TGTGCCAGCGGATTAGCGGGGGATATCACAGATACGCAGTATTTT. Amino acids: CASGLAGDITDTQYF.

This clonotype has just a few counts. The chain joins TRBV7-6 to TRBJ2-3; D is undetermined. The CDR3 sequence is 15 residues long. Germline V gene lookup returns CDR1 SGHVS and CDR2 FNYEAQ. V was clipped by 5 bases and J by 0 bases, with 12 bases between them. CDR3: CASSRMGSSTDTQYF. The DNA of the CDR3 is TGTGCCAGCAGCCGTATGGGGTCTAGCACAGATACGCAGTATTTT.

This clonotype was picked up a small number of times. V gene TRBV12-3 or TRBV12-4 combines with J gene TRBJ2-1; the match to TRBD2 covers 10 bases. The CDR3 has 16 amino acids. V lost 6 bases, J lost 0 bases, and 5 bases stayed unmatched. This CDR3 reads CASSNSGGSSYNEQFF. CDR3 DNA: TGTGCCAGCAGCAATAGCGGGGGGAGCTCCTACAATGAGCAGTTCTTC.

This chain joins TRBV20-1 and TRBJ2-2; 7 bases match TRBD1. Germline V gene data show CDR1 as DFQATT and CDR2 as SNEGSKA (reference sequence). The CDR3 consists of 14 residues. J gave up 4 bases and V 4 bases, and 6 bases lay outside the gene matches. The CDR3, as DNA: TGCAGTGCTACCCAACAGGGGCTCACCGGGGAGCTGTTTTTT. Residues: CSATQQGLTGELFF.

The V and J genes are TRBV15 and TRBJ1-2, with TRBD1 matching over 8 bases. Germline V gives CDR1 LNHNV, CDR2 YYDKDF (reference sequence). The CDR3 covers 20 residues. V lost 0 bases, J lost 0 bases, and 15 bases stayed unmatched. The CDR3 region is CATSREVGGTGEFTNYGYTF. DNA of the CDR3: TGTGCCACCAGCAGAGAGGTGGGCGGGACAGGCGAATTTACTAACTATGGCTACACCTTC.

In this sample, this clonotype turned up a few times. The CDR3 sequence: CASSFRGPGDTQYF. For the CDR3, the DNA is TGTGCCAGCAGTTTTCGGGGGCCGGGGGATACGCAGTATTTT. The gene calls are TRBV11-2 and TRBJ2-3; D possibly matches TRBD1 or TRBD2 (6 bases each). Germline V gives CDR1 SGHAT, CDR2 FQNNGV. The V end was cut by 6 bases, the J end by 6 bases, with 16 bases between. The CDR3 has 14 amino acids.